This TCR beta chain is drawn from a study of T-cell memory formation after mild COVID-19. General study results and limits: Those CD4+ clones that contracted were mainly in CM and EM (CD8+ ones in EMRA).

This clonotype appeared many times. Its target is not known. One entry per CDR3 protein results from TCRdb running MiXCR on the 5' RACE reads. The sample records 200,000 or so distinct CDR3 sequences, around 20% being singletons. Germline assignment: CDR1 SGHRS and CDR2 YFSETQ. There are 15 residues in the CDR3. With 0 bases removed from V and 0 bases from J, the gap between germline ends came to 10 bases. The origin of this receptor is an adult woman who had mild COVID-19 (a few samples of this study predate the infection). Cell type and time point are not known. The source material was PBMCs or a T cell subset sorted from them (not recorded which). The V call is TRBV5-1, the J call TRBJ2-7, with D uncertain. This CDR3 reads CASSLARVNSYEQYF. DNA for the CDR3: TGCGCCAGCAGCTTGGCCAGAGTTAACTCCTACGAGCAGTACTTC. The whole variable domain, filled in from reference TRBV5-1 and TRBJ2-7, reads KAGVTQTPRYLIKTRGQQVTLSCSPISGHRSVSWYQQTPGQGLQFLFEYFSETQRNKGNFPGRFSGRQFSNSRSEMNVSTLELGDSALYLCASSLARVNSYEQYFGPGTRLTVT.